The 22 T cell receptor beta chains below come from one sample, sequenced in a study of blood T cell repertoires in COVID-19. Sequencing used immunoSEQ multiplex PCR; TCRdb keeps in-frame clones, though not all of them. The sample yields some 80,000 clones, 75% to 85% seen once. The sequencing sample was made of peripheral blood. These receptors were collected from a woman in her forties or fifties with acute or convalescent COVID-19.

The chain joins TRBV12-3 or TRBV12-4 to TRBJ1-6, with D maybe TRBD1 (5 bases). Trimming took off 5 bases at V and 10 bases at J, with 12 bases between the two ends. The CDR3 covers 13 residues. The CDR3 region is CASSMGGESPLHF. CDR3 nucleotide sequence: TGTGCCAGCAGTATGGGGGGGGAATCACCCCTCCACTTT.

The rearrangement uses TRBV7-6 and TRBJ2-7; 8 bases align to TRBD1. This CDR3 region has 14 residues. The V segment lost 1 base and the J segment 7 bases; nucleotides outside the gene matches: 6. Per the germline V gene, CDR1 is SGHVS and CDR2 is FNYEAQ. The CDR3 protein is CASSLDDRGREQYF. CDR3 in DNA: TGTGCCAGCAGCTTAGACGACAGGGGCCGGGAGCAGTACTTC.

This chain links TRBV6-5 with TRBJ2-7; TRBD1 might be the D (7 bases). The germline CDR1 and CDR2 sequences are MNHEY and SVGAGI. V was cut by 6 bases and J by 6 bases, with 18 bases left in between. The CDR3 consists of 14 residues. CDR3 region: CASRRTGGFSEQYF. Here the CDR3 DNA reads TGTGCCAGCAGGAGGACAGGAGGGTTTTCCGAGCAGTACTTC.

The chain joins TRBV28 to TRBJ2-2; D call uncertain. The V gene's germline CDR1 is MDHEN and CDR2 SYDVKM. Trimming took off 8 bases at V and 0 bases at J, with 10 bases between the two ends. The CDR3 contains 14 residues. The CDR3 region has the DNA TGTGCCAGCTGGGCAGGCGCGAACACCGGGGAGCTGTTTTTT. It is translated as CASWAGANTGELFF.

The chain is built from TRBV11-2 and TRBJ1-2, with D possibly matching TRBD1 (5 bases). Trimming removed 1 base from V and 6 bases from J, with 15 bases in between. Germline-derived CDR1 and CDR2 are SGHAT and FQNNGV. This CDR3 contains 15 residues. The CDR3 region is CASSLAGAGINGYTF. The CDR3 DNA reads as TGTGCCAGCAGCTTAGCCGGGGCGGGGATCAATGGCTACACCTTC.

This chain uses TRBV18 with TRBJ2-1; 7 bases match TRBD2. Trimming at V came to 3 bases and at J to 7 bases, leaving 6 bases not matched to a gene. CDR1 is KGHSH and CDR2 is LQKENI in the germline V gene. The CDR3 loop spans 14 amino acids. The CDR3 reads CASSPGTNPNEQFF. CDR3 coding DNA: TGTGCCAGCTCACCCGGGACTAACCCTAATGAGCAGTTCTTC.

A single count supports this clone. This chain connects TRBV19 to TRBJ2-1, with a weak D call TRBD1 (6 bases). V was shortened by 3 bases and J by 1 base, with 10 bases between the two germline ends. The CDR3 is made up of 15 amino acids. Germline V gives CDR1 LNHDA, CDR2 SQIVND (reference sequence). CDR3 loop: CASSIGTGSYNEQFF. CDR3 in DNA: TGTGCCAGTAGTATCGGAACAGGGTCCTACAATGAGCAGTTCTTC.

This clone was seen a handful of times. CDR3 in DNA: TGTGCCAGCAGTGCGGCAGGGGATTATTCACCCCTCCACTTT. Protein sequence: CASSAAGDYSPLHF. V gene TRBV27 combines with J gene TRBJ1-6; weak D call: TRBD1 (6 bases). This CDR3 is 14 amino acids long. V lost 5 bases, J lost 8 bases, and 13 bases lay in between. Germline CDR1 and CDR2: MNHEY and SMNVEV (reference sequence).

CDR3 residues: CASSFRASGGPHQMAQHF. CDR3 sequence (DNA): TGTGCCAGCAGTTTTAGGGCCTCCGGGGGGCCTCACCAGATGGCCCAGCATTTT. The chain is built from TRBV27 and TRBJ1-5, with D perhaps TRBD1 (6 bases). CDR3 size: 18 residues. In germline, CDR1 is MNHEY, CDR2 SMNVEV (reference sequence). V lost 3 bases and J lost 11, with 29 bases in between.

The CDR3 DNA reads as TGCGCCAGCAGCTTGGGAGCGGGGGGCACAGATACGCAGTATTTT. Amino acid sequence: CASSLGAGGTDTQYF. The chain has TRBV5-1 and TRBJ2-3; TRBD2 matches at 8 bases. The junction had 1 base not matched to a gene; V was cut back by 0 bases and J by 1 base. CDR1 is SGHRS and CDR2 is YFSETQ in the germline V gene. The CDR3 totals 15 residues.

The chain employs TRBV27 and TRBJ2-7; no firm D call. V shed 6 bases and J shed 1 base, with 16 bases lying between them. Germline-derived CDR1 and CDR2 are MNHEY and SMNVEV (reference sequence). The CDR3 is 15 amino acids. CDR3 protein: CASSRGWYGSYEQYF. In nucleotides, the CDR3 is TGTGCCAGCAGCCGCGGCTGGTATGGTTCCTACGAGCAGTACTTC.

The chain recombines TRBV28 with TRBJ2-1; weak D call: TRBD1 (6 bases). The CDR3 loop spans 15 amino acids. CDR1 MDHEN and CDR2 SYDVKM come from the germline V gene. Between the trimmed V and J ends, which lost 5 bases and 12 bases, there was a span of 23 bases. The CDR3 nucleotides read TGTGCCAGCAGTCCCCCCCAGGGGCAGGGAAAGGGGCAGTTCTTC. Protein product: CASSPPQGQGKGQFF.

The V gene is TRBV6-1, the J gene TRBJ1-3; D unclear. CDR3 length: 16 residues. From germline, CDR1 is MNHNS and CDR2 SASEGT. V lost 3 bases and J lost 4, with 16 bases in between. DNA for the CDR3: TGTGCCAGCAGTGAGAGGAGGGCCGTATCCGGAAACACCATATATTTT. This translates into CASSERRAVSGNTIYF.

V is TRBV28 and J is TRBJ2-7, with TRBD2 identical over 7 bases. V gave up 2 bases and J gave up 0 bases; unmatched junction bases: 16. The CDR3 consists of 19 residues. Germline V gene sequence: CDR1 MDHEN, CDR2 SYDVKM. The CDR3 nucleotides read TGTGCCAGCAGTTTAGTTGGTTTTGTTGGGGGGACTACCTCCTACGAGCAGTACTTC. Translating gives CASSLVGFVGGTTSYEQYF. Based on the CDR3 plus reference TRBV28 and TRBJ2-7, the full variable domain is DVKVTQSSRYLVKRTGEKVFLECVQDMDHENMFWYRQDPGLGLRLIYFSYDVKMKEKGDIPEGYSVSREKKERFSLILESASTNQTSMYLCASSLVGFVGGTTSYEQYFGPGTRLTVT.

The V and J genes are TRBV2 and TRBJ1-2; D unresolved. Germline loops: CDR1 SNHLY, CDR2 FYNNEI. This CDR3 spans 14 amino acids. V shed 3 bases and J shed 4 bases, with 12 bases lying between them. The CDR3 is CASSDAQAGYGYTF. The DNA of the CDR3 is TGTGCCAGCAGTGATGCTCAGGCGGGCTATGGCTACACCTTC.

CDR3 DNA: TGTGCCAGCAGTTACTTCGCGGGAGTTTCTAGCAATGAGCAGTTCTTC. It encodes CASSYFAGVSSNEQFF. The rearrangement uses TRBV6-5 and TRBJ2-1, with 7 bases lining up with TRBD2. The V gene's germline CDR1 is MNHEY and CDR2 SVGAGI. The ends lost 1 base at V and 6 bases at J; junction bases unmatched: 9. The length of the CDR3 is 16 residues.

CDR3 sequence: CSVGFLAGGLTYEQYF. DNA for the CDR3: TGCAGCGTCGGCTTCTTGGCAGGGGGTCTCACCTACGAGCAGTACTTC. The V gene is TRBV29-1, the J gene TRBJ2-7; 7 positions agree with TRBD1. The V and J ends lost 6 bases and 2 bases, in that order; junction bases with no gene match: 16. Germline lookup yields CDR1 SQVTM and CDR2 ANQGSEA. This CDR3 comprises 16 residues.

The chain combines TRBV7-3 with TRBJ1-2; D perhaps matches TRBD1 (5 bases). V lost 1 base and J lost 7, with 16 bases in between. In germline, CDR1 is SGHTA, CDR2 FQGTGA. This CDR3 spans 15 amino acids. CDR3 loop: CASSLNPAARVGYTF. The CDR3, as DNA: TGTGCCAGCAGCTTAAATCCAGCAGCCAGGGTTGGCTACACCTTC.

V gene TRBV7-8 combines with J gene TRBJ2-3; TRBD1 might be the D (6 bases). The CDR3 extends over 16 amino acids. CDR1 is SGHVS and CDR2 is FQNEAQ in the germline V gene. Trimming removed 5 bases from V and 2 bases from J, with 17 bases in between. CDR3 coding DNA: TGTGCCAGCAGCGCCCAGGACAGTTTAATCACAGATACGCAGTATTTT. Translated, it gives CASSAQDSLITDTQYF.

In this sample, this clone turned up a few times. The chain couples TRBV28 to TRBJ1-5, with TRBD1 matching 8 bases. This CDR3 is 16 amino acids long. Trimming removed 4 bases from V and 2 bases from J; junction bases left unmatched: 7. CDR1 is MDHEN, CDR2 SYDVKM, per germline. Here the CDR3 reads CASSSRTGMGNQPQHF. Written as DNA, the CDR3 is TGTGCCAGCAGTTCCAGGACAGGGATGGGCAATCAGCCCCAGCATTTT.

The chain recombines TRBV10-1 with TRBJ2-6; 7 bases match TRBD2. The trim removed 11 bases at V and 0 bases at J, leaving 7 bases unmatched. This CDR3 is built from 15 residues. CDR1 is WNHNN and CDR2 is SYGVQD in the germline V gene (reference sequence). Written as DNA, the CDR3 is TGCGCCTTCTATGGGGGGGGCTCTGGGGCCAACGTCCTGACTTTC. This encodes CAFYGGGSGANVLTF.

This chain joins TRBV28 and TRBJ2-2, with TRBD2 identical over 8 bases. This CDR3 comprises 17 residues. J was trimmed by 1 base and V by 6 bases; bases with no gene match: 10. Looked up from germline, CDR1 is MDHEN and CDR2 is SYDVKM. CDR3: CASSRAASGLNTGELFF. The DNA for the CDR3 is TGTGCCAGCAGCCGCGCGGCTAGCGGGTTGAACACCGGGGAGCTGTTTTTT.